Sequencing of this TCR beta chain was carried out in a study of T-cell memory formation after mild COVID-19. Study results and caveats: Whether second-wave clones peaking at day 37 were SARS-CoV-2 specific went unconfirmed.

TCRdb re-called the 5' RACE reads with MiXCR, one entry per CDR3 protein. The table includes about 60,000 distinct CDR3 sequences, 9% to 15% detected once. The CDR3 length is 14 residues. Trimming cost V 8 bases and J 4 bases; bases outside gene matches: 13. CDR1 and CDR2 (germline): DFQATT, SNEGSKA (reference sequence). Comment on this clonotype: Its antigen is undetermined.

The sequence came from a young man who had mild COVID-19 (a few samples of this study predate the infection). Cell type and time point are not known. The chain recombines TRBV20-1 with TRBJ1-1; 7 bases fit TRBD1. Material: PBMCs or a T cell subset sorted from them (not recorded which). In nucleotides, the CDR3 is TGCAGTTCGAACTATGACAGGGTTGCCACTGAAGCTTTCTTT. Translated: CSSNYDRVATEAFF.